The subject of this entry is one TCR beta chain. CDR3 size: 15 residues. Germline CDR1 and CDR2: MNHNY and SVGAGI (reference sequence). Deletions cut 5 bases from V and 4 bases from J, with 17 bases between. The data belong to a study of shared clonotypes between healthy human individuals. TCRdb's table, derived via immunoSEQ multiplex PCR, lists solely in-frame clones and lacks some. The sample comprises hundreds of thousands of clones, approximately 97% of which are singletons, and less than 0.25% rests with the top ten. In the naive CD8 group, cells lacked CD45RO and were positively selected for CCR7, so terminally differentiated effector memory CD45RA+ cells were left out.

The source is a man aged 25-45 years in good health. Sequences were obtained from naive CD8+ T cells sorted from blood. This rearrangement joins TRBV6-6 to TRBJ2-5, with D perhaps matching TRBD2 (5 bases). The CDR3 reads CASSTVRGLSETQYF. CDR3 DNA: TGTGCCAGCAGTACGGTCCGCGGGTTATCAGAGACCCAGTACTTC.